This record looks at one TCR beta chain sequence and its context. These data are taken from a study of T-cell memory formation after mild COVID-19. The CDR3 has 14 residues. Germline assignment: CDR1 SNHLY and CDR2 FYNNEI. V lost 1 base and J 5 bases, leaving 11 bases between the germline ends. TCRdb reprocessed the 5' RACE reads with MiXCR, giving one entry per CDR3 protein. The sample lists some 600,000 distinct CDR3 sequences; about 18% were seen once. The TCR sequence derives from an adult woman who had mild COVID-19 (a few samples of this study predate the infection). Cell type and time point are not known. The sample consisted of PBMCs or a T cell subset sorted from them (not recorded which). The rearrangement links TRBV2 to TRBJ1-2; D gene unclear. In DNA, the CDR3 is TGTGCCAGCAGTGAAGGCCTATTACCGTATGGCTACACCTTC. Translating gives CASSEGLLPYGYTF.